The T cell receptor beta chain described here comes from a study of CD8 T cells in Susac syndrome (dated by TCRdb to about 2019). Study-wide context: The study used repertoire sequencing to test whether antigen drove CD8+ T cell activation and differentiation in Susac syndrome. The paper as a whole reports these results and caveats: The number of individuals in the TCR sequencing and HLA analysis was recognized as being relatively small.

Of note for this clonotype: Its target antigen remains unknown. Per-base qualities were not stored, and no clone one base away is much larger.

RNA was extracted with the RNeasy kit and roughly 0.45 to 1 ug was reverse transcribed using random hexamers. The immunoSEQ multiplex PCR assay, which covers 54 Vbeta and 13 Jbeta segments, was used to amplify TCR beta CDR3 regions. PCR amplification bias was corrected by using a synthetic template baseline for primer optimization and computational correction. Regarding the original processing steps: Reads were annotated to V, D and J genes per IMGT and analyzed with immunoSEQ Analyzer, keeping only productive sequences. Clonality was calculated as one minus the Shannon entropy normalized by log2 of the number of productive unique sequences. For each patient and control, public and private clones were evaluated among the 100 most prevalent clones. Clones were defined as Susac-specific if absent from the healthy and MS cohorts, from approximately 1,100 published viral clones and from other ImmuneACCESS disease sequences. TCRdb itself trimmed the public reads at Q25 with fastp, ran MiXCR and retained productive beta chains. Rows merge per CDR3 protein into single entries with the most common DNA and genes. The V and J calls reflect TCRdb's pipeline rather than the authors' work. In all, the sample holds 150,000 to 200,000 distinct CDR3 sequences, and about 94% of those were seen once. Of the sample, 0.093% is held by the ten largest clones.

At the junction V is shortened by 3 bases and J by 5 bases; bases outside the gene matches: 13. The CDR3 numbers 15 residues from cysteine through phenylalanine. This entry keeps only the CDR3 DNA: 45 bases, framed from base 1. Taken from the germline V gene (reference sequence), the CDR1 and CDR2 loops are DFQATT and SNEGSKA. Peripheral blood CD8+ and CD4+ T cells from healthy donors, Susac syndrome patients and multiple sclerosis patients were profiled using high-throughput TCR beta sequencing. The multiple sclerosis controls were treatment-naive patients whose relapsing-remitting disease, either stable or active, fulfilled the revised McDonald criteria. CD8+ TEMRA cells were enriched by FACS, while bulk CD8+ and CD4+ T cells were purified by magnetic negative isolation. Blood was collected in EDTA tubes and processed within 24 hours, with PBMCs isolated through density gradient centrifugation. PBMCs destined for TCR sequencing were cryopreserved in liquid nitrogen and later thawed in a 37 °C water bath. The sorted or isolated CD4+, CD8+ and CD8+ TEMRA cells had a purity of 90% or higher.

The sequence derives from a human donor with multiple sclerosis. The sequence joins TRBV20-1 to TRBJ2-7; a stretch of 7 junction bases matches TRBD2. The material sequenced was CD4+ T cells from PBMCs. The encoded CDR3 is CSARPGLRRGDEQYF. The DNA sequence is as follows: TGCAGTGCTAGGCCGGGACTACGAAGGGGAGACGAGCAGTACTTC.